Listed below are T cell receptor beta chains from one sample, sequenced in a study of T-cell reconstitution after alpha-beta-depleted transplantation in children. In TCRdb, the PCR reads were re-called with MiXCR into one record per CDR3 protein. In the table there are approximately 230,000 distinct CDR3 sequences, 20% to 30% of which are singletons. The material was PBMCs, mostly from graft donor cells, obtained 360 days after TCRalphabeta/CD19-depleted stem cell transplant. All receptors come from a female patient between 2 and 15 years old who had a stem cell transplant for congenital amegakaryocytic thrombocytopenia, so the T cells may come from the graft donor. The conserved cysteine and the conserved F or W are not part of the CDR3 here. The order of the fields is CDR3 protein, V gene, J gene.

cdr3_aa: SPENRADNEKLF; v_call: TRBV20-1; j_call: TRBJ1-4
cdr3_aa: ASSARGVNTEAF; v_call: TRBV6-1; j_call: TRBJ1-1
cdr3_aa: SARLAASNQPQH; v_call: TRBV20-1; j_call: TRBJ1-5
cdr3_aa: ASSQESAGRAKNIQY; v_call: TRBV4-3; j_call: TRBJ2-4
cdr3_aa: ASSPDTLLTNEKLF; v_call: TRBV5-1; j_call: TRBJ1-4
cdr3_aa: ASSLVRAGGQNEQF; v_call: TRBV11-2; j_call: TRBJ2-1
cdr3_aa: AIRQAQVRGGETQY; v_call: TRBV10-3; j_call: TRBJ2-5
cdr3_aa: ASSLSGGDEQF; v_call: TRBV12-3/TRBV12-4; j_call: TRBJ2-1
cdr3_aa: ASSIQLFHEQY; v_call: TRBV6-2/TRBV6-3; j_call: TRBJ2-7
cdr3_aa: ASSLDLAGGMRGETQY; v_call: TRBV11-2; j_call: TRBJ2-5
cdr3_aa: SARDLMVASFNEQF; v_call: TRBV20-1; j_call: TRBJ2-1
cdr3_aa: ASSRPLSEQY; v_call: TRBV4-1; j_call: TRBJ2-7
cdr3_aa: ASSLAKQGLNTEAF; v_call: TRBV12-3/TRBV12-4; j_call: TRBJ1-1
cdr3_aa: ASSSGRVGGYT; v_call: TRBV12-3/TRBV12-4; j_call: TRBJ1-2
cdr3_aa: ASSRGEGYGYT; v_call: TRBV6-1; j_call: TRBJ1-2
cdr3_aa: SALDSYEQY; v_call: TRBV20-1; j_call: TRBJ2-7
cdr3_aa: ASSLGTSTDTQY; v_call: TRBV5-1; j_call: TRBJ2-3
cdr3_aa: ASSGSGGPDTQY; v_call: TRBV6-1; j_call: TRBJ2-3
cdr3_aa: ASSPLSGATMGYNEQF; v_call: TRBV12-3/TRBV12-4; j_call: TRBJ2-1
cdr3_aa: ASSEGRVGNNEQF; v_call: TRBV2; j_call: TRBJ2-1
cdr3_aa: SARVGDSYQPQH; v_call: TRBV20-1; j_call: TRBJ1-5
cdr3_aa: ASSTRDRNTEAF; v_call: TRBV6-1; j_call: TRBJ1-1
cdr3_aa: SARNQGAREQY; v_call: TRBV20-1; j_call: TRBJ2-7
cdr3_aa: ASSLSTGGWADTQY; v_call: TRBV28; j_call: TRBJ2-3